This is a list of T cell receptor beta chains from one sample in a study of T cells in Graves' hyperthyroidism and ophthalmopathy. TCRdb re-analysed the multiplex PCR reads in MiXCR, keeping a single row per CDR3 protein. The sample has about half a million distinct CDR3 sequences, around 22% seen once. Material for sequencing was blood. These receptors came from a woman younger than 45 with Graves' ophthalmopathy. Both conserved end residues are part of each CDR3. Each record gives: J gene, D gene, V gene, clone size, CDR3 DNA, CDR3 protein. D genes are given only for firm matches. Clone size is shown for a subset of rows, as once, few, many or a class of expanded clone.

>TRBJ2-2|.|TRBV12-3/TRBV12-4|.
TGTGCCAGCAACCCGCCTCCCTGGGACAAGAACACCGGGGAGCTGTTTTTT
CASNPPPWDKNTGELFF
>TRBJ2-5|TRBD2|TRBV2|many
TGTGCCAGTCAGACAGCGGGGCCACAAGAGACCCAGTACTTC
CASQTAGPQETQYF
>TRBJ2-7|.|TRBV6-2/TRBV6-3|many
TGTGCCAGCAGTTACGAGGCTCTGAGGGTAGAGTGGGACGAGCAGTACTTC
CASSYEALRVEWDEQYF
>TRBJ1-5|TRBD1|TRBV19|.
TGTGCCAGTAGTATACAGGGACAGGGGGGGTTAGTCAATCAGCCCCAGCATTTT
CASSIQGQGGLVNQPQHF
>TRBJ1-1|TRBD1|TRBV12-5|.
TGTGCTAGTGGTTTGGTACTACAGGGGTTCTTAAACACTGAAGCTTTCTTT
CASGLVLQGFLNTEAFF
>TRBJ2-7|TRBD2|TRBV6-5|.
TGTGCCAGCAGTTATTTAAAAAGGACTAGCGAGGCCTACGAGCAGTACTTC
CASSYLKRTSEAYEQYF
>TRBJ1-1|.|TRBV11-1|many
TGTGCCAGCAGCCCAGAAGTGGGACTCAGAATTGGAGCTTTCTTT
CASSPEVGLRIGAFF
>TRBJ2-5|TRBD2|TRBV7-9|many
TGTGCCAGCAGCTTATATACGGGGGGGCAAGAGACCCAGTACTTC
CASSLYTGGQETQYF
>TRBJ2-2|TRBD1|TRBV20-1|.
TGCAGTGCTAGAGATCGGACAGGTCCATCGAACACCGGGGAGCTGTTTTTT
CSARDRTGPSNTGELFF
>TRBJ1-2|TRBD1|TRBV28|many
TGTGCCAGCAGTTCAATACAGGGGTTCTATGGCTACACCTTC
CASSSIQGFYGYTF
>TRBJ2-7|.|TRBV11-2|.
TGTGCCAGCAGCTTACTCCAGACAGGCTACGAACAGTACTTC
CASSLLQTGYEQYF
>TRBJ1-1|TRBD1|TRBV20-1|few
TGCAGTGCTAGAGATGAGGGGGCAGGGAAGTGGGACTTCTTT
CSARDEGAGKWDFF
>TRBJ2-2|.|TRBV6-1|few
TGTGCCAGCAGGGGTACAGGGATCACCGGGGAGCTGTTTTTT
CASRGTGITGELFF
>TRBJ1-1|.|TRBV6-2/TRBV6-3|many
TGTGCCAGCAGTTACGGGGTCGTCAGGAACACTGAAGCTTTCTTT
CASSYGVVRNTEAFF
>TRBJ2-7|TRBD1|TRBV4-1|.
TGCGCCAGCAGCCAAGATGTGGGACAGGGGCTCTACGAGCAGTACTTC
CASSQDVGQGLYEQYF
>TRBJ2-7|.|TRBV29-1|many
TGCAGCGTTGGGACGGAGCGGAACGACGAGCAGTACTTC
CSVGTERNDEQYF
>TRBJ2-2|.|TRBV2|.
TGTGCCAGCAAATGGCGCGGGGAGCTGTTTTTT
CASKWRGELFF
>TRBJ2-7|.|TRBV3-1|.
TGTGCCGCCGGGCAGCTTCTCGGAGAGCAGTACTTC
CAAGQLLGEQYF
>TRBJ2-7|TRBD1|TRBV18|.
TGTGCCAGCTCATCGACAGGGTTCAACCACGAGCAGTACTTC
CASSSTGFNHEQYF
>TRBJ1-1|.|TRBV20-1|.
TGCAGTGCTAGTGTTGAGGCCACTGAAGCTTTCTTT
CSASVEATEAFF
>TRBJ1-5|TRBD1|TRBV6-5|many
TGTGCCAGCAGACGGACAGGGGGTAGCAATCAGCCCCAGCATTTT
CASRRTGGSNQPQHF
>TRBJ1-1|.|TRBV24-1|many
TGTGCCACCAGTGATCCTACCGCAGGGAGCACTGAAGCTTTCTTT
CATSDPTAGSTEAFF
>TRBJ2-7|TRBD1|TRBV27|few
TGTGCCAGCAGTTCCGGACAGGGCCGTTCCTCTGCCTACACCTACGAGCAGTACTTC
CASSSGQGRSSAYTYEQYF
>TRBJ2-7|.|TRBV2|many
TGTGCCAGCGAGAGGGTAAGGACCCACGAGCAGTACTTC
CASERVRTHEQYF
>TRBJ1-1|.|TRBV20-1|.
TGCAGTGCTATTGGGGATGAAGCTTTCTTT
CSAIGDEAFF
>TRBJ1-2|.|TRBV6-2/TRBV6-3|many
TGTGCCAGCAGGGAGGACAGTAACTATGGCTACACCTTC
CASREDSNYGYTF
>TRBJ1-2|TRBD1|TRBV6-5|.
TGTGCCAGCAGTTACTACGGGACAGGGGGCGACTATGGCTACACCTTC
CASSYYGTGGDYGYTF
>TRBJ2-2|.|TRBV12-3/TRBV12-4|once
TGTGCCAGCAGGGGAGAGGATCCCGGGGAGCTGTTTTTT
CASRGEDPGELFF
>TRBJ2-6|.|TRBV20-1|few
TGCAGTGCGGGGACCACCTACTCTGGGGCCAACGTCCTGACTTTC
CSAGTTYSGANVLTF
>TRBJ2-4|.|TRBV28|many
TGTGCCAGCAGGGATCGACTCAAAAACATTCAGTACTTC
CASRDRLKNIQYF
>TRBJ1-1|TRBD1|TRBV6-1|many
TGTGCCAGCAGTGAAACGGGACAGAAAGCTTTCTTT
CASSETGQKAFF
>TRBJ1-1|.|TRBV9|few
TGTGCCAGCAGCGTAGGGGTGGGGAACACTGAAGCTTTCTTT
CASSVGVGNTEAFF
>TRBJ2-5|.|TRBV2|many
TGTGCCAGCAGTGAAGGGTTCCGGGGAGAGACCCAGTACTTC
CASSEGFRGETQYF
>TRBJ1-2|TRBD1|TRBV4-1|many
TGCGCCAGCAGCCTTAGCGGGACAGGGGAATACTATGGCTACACCTTC
CASSLSGTGEYYGYTF
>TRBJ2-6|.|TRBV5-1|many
TGCGCCAGCAGCGAACAGAGCTCTGGGGCCAACGTCCTGACTTTC
CASSEQSSGANVLTF
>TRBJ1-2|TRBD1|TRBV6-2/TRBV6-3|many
TGTGCCAGCAGTAACCCAGGGGGCAACTATGGCTACACCTTC
CASSNPGGNYGYTF
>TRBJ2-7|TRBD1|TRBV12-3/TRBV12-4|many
TGTGCCAGCAGTCCAAGTTCAGGGGGCGAGGTCTACGAGCAGTACTTC
CASSPSSGGEVYEQYF
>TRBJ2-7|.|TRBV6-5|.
TGTGCCAGCAGTTACGGGCTAGTGGGTTACGGGCAGTACTTC
CASSYGLVGYGQYF
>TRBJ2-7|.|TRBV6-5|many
TGTGCCAGCAGTTACTCGCGAGGGTCCCACGAGCAGTACTTC
CASSYSRGSHEQYF
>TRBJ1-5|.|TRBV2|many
TGTGCCAGCAGTGAGCAGGGGCCGGGCCAGCCCCAGCATTTT
CASSEQGPGQPQHF
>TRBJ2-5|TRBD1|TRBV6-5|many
TGTGCCAGCAGTTCCCAGGGGGCAGGTCAAGAGACCCAGTACTTC
CASSSQGAGQETQYF
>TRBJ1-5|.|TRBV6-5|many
TGTGCCAGCAGACCAGGGGCGAGCAATCAGCCCCAGCATTTT
CASRPGASNQPQHF
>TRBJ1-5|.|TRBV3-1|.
TGTGCCAGCAGCCAAGATGCCATGCCCAATCAGCCCCAGCATTTT
CASSQDAMPNQPQHF
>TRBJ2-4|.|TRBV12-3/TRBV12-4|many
TGTGCCAGCAGCCCCGGACAGCGCAAAAACATTCAGTACTTC
CASSPGQRKNIQYF
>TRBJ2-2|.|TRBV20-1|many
TGCAGTGCTAGAGTACCGGGAACGAACACCGGGGAGCTGTTTTTT
CSARVPGTNTGELFF
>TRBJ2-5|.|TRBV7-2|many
TGTGCCAGCAGCTCGGGCCGGGGGCAAGAGACCCAGTACTTC
CASSSGRGQETQYF
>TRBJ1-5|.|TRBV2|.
TGTGCCAGCAGTCAACGGTCTAGCCAGGGAGGCTTCGATAGCAATCAGCCCCAGCATTTT
CASSQRSSQGGFDSNQPQHF
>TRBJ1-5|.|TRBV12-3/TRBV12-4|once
TGTGCCAGCAGTCTAAGGCCTACAGGTAGCAATCAGCCCCAGCATTTT
CASSLRPTGSNQPQHF
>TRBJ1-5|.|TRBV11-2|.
TGTGCCAGCAGCTTCAACATAGACAATCAGCCCCAGCATTTT
CASSFNIDNQPQHF
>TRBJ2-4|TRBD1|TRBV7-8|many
TGTGCCAGCAGGGGACAGGTTGGCATTCAGTACTTC
CASRGQVGIQYF
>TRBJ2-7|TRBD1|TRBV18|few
TGTGCCAGCTCACCACTCCCGGGACAGGCCTACGAGCAGTACTTC
CASSPLPGQAYEQYF